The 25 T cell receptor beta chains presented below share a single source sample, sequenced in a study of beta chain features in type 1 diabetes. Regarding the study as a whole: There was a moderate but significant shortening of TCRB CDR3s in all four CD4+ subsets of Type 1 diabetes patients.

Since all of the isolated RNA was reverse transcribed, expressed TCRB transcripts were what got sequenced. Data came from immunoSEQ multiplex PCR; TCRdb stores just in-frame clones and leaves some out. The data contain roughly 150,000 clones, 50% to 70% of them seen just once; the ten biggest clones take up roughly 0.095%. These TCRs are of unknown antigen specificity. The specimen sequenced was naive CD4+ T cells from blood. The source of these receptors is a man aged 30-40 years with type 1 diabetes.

The CDR3 loop is CASSLPGAGSWFF. In DNA, the CDR3 is TGTGCCAGCAGTCTCCCGGGAGCGGGGTCCTGGTTCTTC. V and J are TRBV6-6 and TRBJ2-1; TRBD2 aligns across 7 bases. After removal of 5 bases from V and 15 bases from J, the junction contained 13 bases not matched to a gene. The CDR3 has 13 amino acids. Germline loops: CDR1 MNHNY, CDR2 SVGAGI (reference sequence).

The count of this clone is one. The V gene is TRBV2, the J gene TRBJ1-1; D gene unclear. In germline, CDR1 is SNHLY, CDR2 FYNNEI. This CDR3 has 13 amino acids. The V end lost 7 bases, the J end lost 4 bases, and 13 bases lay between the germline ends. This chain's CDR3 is CASTVGKSTEAFF. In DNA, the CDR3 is TGTGCCAGCACCGTTGGGAAGTCCACTGAAGCTTTCTTT.

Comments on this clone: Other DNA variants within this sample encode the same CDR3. CDR3 amino acids: CSVETGGYGYTF. The CDR3, as DNA: TGCAGCGTTGAAACAGGGGGGTATGGCTACACCTTC. This chain uses TRBV29-1 with TRBJ1-2; 8 nucleotides agree with TRBD1. Trimming cost V 2 bases and J 5 bases; bases outside gene matches: 1. Germline-derived CDR1 and CDR2 are SQVTM and ANQGSEA. The CDR3 loop spans 12 amino acids.

CDR3 loop: CATSRDALSTGELFF. CDR3 sequence (DNA): TGTGCCACCAGCAGGGACGCATTGTCCACCGGGGAGCTGTTTTTT. V usage is TRBV15 and J usage is TRBJ2-2; D remains ambiguous. Looked up from germline, CDR1 is LNHNV and CDR2 is YYDKDF (reference sequence). Between the trimmed V and J ends, which lost 3 bases and 4 bases, there was a span of 12 bases. The CDR3 runs to 15 residues.

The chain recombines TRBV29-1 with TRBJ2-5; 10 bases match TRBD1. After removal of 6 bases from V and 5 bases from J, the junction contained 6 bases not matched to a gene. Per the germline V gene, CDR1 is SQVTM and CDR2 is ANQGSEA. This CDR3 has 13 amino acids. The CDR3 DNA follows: TGCAGCGTCGACCGGGACAGGGGTGAGACCCAGTACTTC. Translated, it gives CSVDRDRGETQYF. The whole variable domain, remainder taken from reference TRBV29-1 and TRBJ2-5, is SAVISQKPSRDICQRGTSLTIQCQVDSQVTMMFWYRQQPGQSLTLIATANQGSEATYESGFVIDKFPISRPNLTFSTLTVSNMSPEDSSIYLCSVDRDRGETQYFGPGTRLLVL.

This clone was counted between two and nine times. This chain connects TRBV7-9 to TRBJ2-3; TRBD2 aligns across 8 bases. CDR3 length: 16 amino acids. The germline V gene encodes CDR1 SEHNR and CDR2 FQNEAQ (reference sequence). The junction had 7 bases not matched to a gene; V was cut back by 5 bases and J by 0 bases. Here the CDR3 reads CASSLIAGLSTDTQYF. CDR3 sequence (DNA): TGTGCCAGCAGCCTCATAGCGGGACTGAGCACAGATACGCAGTATTTT.

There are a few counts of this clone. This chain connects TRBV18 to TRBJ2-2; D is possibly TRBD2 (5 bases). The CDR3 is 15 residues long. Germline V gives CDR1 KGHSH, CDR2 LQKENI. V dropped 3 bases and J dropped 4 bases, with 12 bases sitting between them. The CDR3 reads CASSPREHLTGELFF. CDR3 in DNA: TGTGCCAGCTCACCCCGGGAACACCTCACCGGGGAGCTGTTTTTT.

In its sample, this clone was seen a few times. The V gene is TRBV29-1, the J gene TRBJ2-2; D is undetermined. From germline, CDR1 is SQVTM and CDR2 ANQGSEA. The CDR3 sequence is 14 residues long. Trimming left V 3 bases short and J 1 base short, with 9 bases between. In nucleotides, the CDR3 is TGCAGCGTTGAGAGTAGGGAGAACACCGGGGAGCTGTTTTTT. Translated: CSVESRENTGELFF.

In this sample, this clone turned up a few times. The DNA of the CDR3 is TGCAGCGTTGACCTTGGACAGGGAGCCACAGATACGCAGTATTTT. Residues: CSVDLGQGATDTQYF. V usage is TRBV29-1 and J usage is TRBJ2-3; TRBD1 matches 8 bases. Looked up from germline, CDR1 is SQVTM and CDR2 is ANQGSEA. The CDR3 is made up of 15 amino acids. V lost 3 bases and J lost 2; bases outside the gene matches: 7.

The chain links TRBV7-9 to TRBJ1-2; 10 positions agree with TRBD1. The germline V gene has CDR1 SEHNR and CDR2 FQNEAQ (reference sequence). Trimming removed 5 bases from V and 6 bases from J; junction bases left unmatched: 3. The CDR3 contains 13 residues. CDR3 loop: CASSADRGHGYTF. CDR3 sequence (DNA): TGTGCCAGCAGCGCCGACAGGGGGCATGGCTACACCTTC.

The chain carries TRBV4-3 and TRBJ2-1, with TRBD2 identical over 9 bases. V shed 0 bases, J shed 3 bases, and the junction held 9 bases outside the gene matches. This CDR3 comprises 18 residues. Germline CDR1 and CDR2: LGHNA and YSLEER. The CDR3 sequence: CASSQDPASGAFYNEQFF. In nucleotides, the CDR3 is TGCGCCAGCAGCCAAGATCCGGCTAGCGGGGCCTTCTACAATGAGCAGTTCTTC.

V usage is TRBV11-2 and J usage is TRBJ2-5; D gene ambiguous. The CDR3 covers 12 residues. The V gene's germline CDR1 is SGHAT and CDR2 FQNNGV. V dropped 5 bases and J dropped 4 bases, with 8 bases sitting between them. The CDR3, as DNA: TGTGCCAGCAGCATAGTTCGAGAGACCCAGTACTTC. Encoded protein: CASSIVRETQYF.

The CDR3 sequence is CASSRDRDGVVNTEAFF. DNA for the CDR3: TGCGCCAGCAGCCGGGACAGGGACGGGGTAGTGAACACTGAAGCTTTCTTT. This chain links TRBV4-3 with TRBJ1-1, with 9 positions matching TRBD1. J lost 0 bases, V lost 4 bases, and 9 bases had no gene match. The CDR3 is 17 residues long. Germline values: CDR1 LGHNA, CDR2 YSLEER.

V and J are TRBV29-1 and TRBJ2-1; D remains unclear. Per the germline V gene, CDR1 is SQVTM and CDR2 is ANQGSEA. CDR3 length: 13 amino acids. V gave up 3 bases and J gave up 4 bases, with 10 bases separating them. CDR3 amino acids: CSVDPAAYNEQFF. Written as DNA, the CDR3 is TGCAGCGTTGATCCGGCAGCTTACAATGAGCAGTTCTTC.

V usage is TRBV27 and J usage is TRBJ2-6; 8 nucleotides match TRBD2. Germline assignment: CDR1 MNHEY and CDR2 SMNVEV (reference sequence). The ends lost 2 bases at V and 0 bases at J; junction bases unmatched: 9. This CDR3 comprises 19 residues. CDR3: CASSLRLAGPSSGANVLTF. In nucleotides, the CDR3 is TGTGCCAGCAGTTTACGGCTAGCGGGTCCTTCCTCTGGGGCCAACGTCCTGACTTTC.

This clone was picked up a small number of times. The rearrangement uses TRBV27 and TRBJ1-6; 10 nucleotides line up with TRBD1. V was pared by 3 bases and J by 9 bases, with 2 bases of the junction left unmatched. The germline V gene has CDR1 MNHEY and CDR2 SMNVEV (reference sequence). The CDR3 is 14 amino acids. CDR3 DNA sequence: TGTGCCAGCAGTTTCCGGGACAGGGGTTCACCCCTCCACTTT. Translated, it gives CASSFRDRGSPLHF.

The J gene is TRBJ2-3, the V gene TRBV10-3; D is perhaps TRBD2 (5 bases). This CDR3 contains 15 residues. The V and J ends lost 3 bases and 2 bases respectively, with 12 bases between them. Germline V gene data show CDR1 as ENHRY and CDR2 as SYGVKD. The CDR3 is CAISDELAYTDTQYF. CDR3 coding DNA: TGTGCCATCAGTGACGAGCTAGCTTACACAGATACGCAGTATTTT.

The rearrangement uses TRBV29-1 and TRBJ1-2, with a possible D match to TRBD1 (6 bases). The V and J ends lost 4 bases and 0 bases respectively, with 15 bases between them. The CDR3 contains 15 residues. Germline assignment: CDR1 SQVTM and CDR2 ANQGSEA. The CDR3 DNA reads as TGCAGCGTTGGCCCGAGGGGACAAGCTAACTATGGCTACACCTTC. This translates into CSVGPRGQANYGYTF.

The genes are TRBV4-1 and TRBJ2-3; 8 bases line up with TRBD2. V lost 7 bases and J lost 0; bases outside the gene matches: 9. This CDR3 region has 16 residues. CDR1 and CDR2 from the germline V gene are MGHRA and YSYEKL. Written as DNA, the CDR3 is TGCGCCAGCAAATATACTAGCGGCCCTAGCACAGATACGCAGTATTTT. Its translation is CASKYTSGPSTDTQYF.

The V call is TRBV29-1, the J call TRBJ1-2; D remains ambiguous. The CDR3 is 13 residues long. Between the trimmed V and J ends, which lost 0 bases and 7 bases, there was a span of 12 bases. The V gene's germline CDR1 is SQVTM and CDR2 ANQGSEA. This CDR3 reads CSVEEGGSGGYTF. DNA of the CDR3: TGCAGCGTTGAAGAAGGAGGGTCGGGTGGCTACACCTTC.

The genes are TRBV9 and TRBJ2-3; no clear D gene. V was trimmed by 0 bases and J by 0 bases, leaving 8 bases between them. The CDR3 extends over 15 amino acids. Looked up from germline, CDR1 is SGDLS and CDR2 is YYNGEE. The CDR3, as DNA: TGTGCCAGCAGCGTAGCTGGACCTAGCACAGATACGCAGTATTTT. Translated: CASSVAGPSTDTQYF. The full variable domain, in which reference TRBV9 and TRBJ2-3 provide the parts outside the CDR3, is DSGVTQTPKHLITATGQRVTLRCSPRSGDLSVYWYQQSLDQGLQFLIQYYNGEERAKGNILERFSAQQFPDLHSELNLSSLELGDSALYFCASSVAGPSTDTQYFGPGTRLTVL.

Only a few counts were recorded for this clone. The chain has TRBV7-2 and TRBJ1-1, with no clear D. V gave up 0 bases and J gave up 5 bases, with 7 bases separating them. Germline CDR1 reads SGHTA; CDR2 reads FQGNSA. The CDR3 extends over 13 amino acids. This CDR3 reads CASSLAGVTEAFF. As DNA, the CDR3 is TGTGCCAGCAGCTTAGCTGGGGTGACTGAAGCTTTCTTT.

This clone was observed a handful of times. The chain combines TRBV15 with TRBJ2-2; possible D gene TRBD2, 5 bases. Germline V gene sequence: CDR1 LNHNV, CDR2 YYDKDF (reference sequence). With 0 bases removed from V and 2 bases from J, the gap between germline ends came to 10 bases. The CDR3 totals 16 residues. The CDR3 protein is CATSRDSRGNTGELFF. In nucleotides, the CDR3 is TGTGCCACCAGCAGAGATTCACGGGGTAACACCGGGGAGCTGTTTTTT.

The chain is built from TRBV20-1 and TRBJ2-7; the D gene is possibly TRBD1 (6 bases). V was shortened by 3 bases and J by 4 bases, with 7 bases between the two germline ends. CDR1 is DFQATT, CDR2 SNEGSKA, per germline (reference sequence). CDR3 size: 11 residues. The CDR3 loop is CSASDRYEQYF. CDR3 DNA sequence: TGCAGTGCTAGCGACAGGTACGAGCAGTACTTC.

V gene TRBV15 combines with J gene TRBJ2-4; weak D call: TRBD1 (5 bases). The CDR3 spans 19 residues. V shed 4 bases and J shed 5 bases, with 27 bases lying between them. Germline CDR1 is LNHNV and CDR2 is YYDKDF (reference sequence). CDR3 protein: CATSIQRDLGVTIQNIQYF. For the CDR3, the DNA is TGTGCCACCAGCATCCAAAGGGATTTAGGGGTAACGATCCAAAACATTCAGTACTTC.